The clone carrying this T cell receptor beta chain showed up just a few times. Its antigen remains unidentified. This CDR3 is 12 amino acids long. The germline V gene has CDR1 MNHEY and CDR2 SVGAGI. Trimming removed 2 bases from V and 7 bases from J, with 8 bases in between. The entry originates in a study of chemoradiotherapy in HPV16-positive cancers. Background on the study: A couple of HPV16-positive patients' cells yielded candidate HPV-specific clones and common motifs. Findings of the study overall: Non-HPV-specific T cells did not expand in tumors during treatment, whereas candidate HPV-specific clones and E7-related motifs did.

Repertoires were generated with immunoSEQ multiplex PCR, while TCRdb's copy carries only in-frame clones and drops some. The table includes 2,200 or so clones, around two thirds detected once. Over chemoradiotherapy, repertoires were sampled more than once. This TCR was recovered from a human donor with HPV-associated anogenital cancer. The chain employs TRBV6-5 and TRBJ1-2, with D maybe TRBD1 (6 bases). The input for sequencing was tumor tissue, taken from a patient who underwent chemoradiotherapy. CDR3 residues: CASSYGGSGYTF. The CDR3 nucleotides are TGTGCCAGCAGTTACGGGGGCAGTGGCTACACCTTC.